These 25 T cell receptor beta chains came from one sample sequenced in a study of blood T cell repertoires in COVID-19. Produced via immunoSEQ multiplex PCR; TCRdb's table is partial and in-frame only. The data show roughly 200,000 clones, about 83% seen once. Sequenced material: peripheral blood. Receptors originate from a woman between 18 and 29 years old who had recovered from COVID-19.

Concerning this clone itself: Other nucleotide sequences from this sample produce the same CDR3. The rearrangement uses TRBV6-2 or TRBV6-3 and TRBJ2-1; possible D gene TRBD2, 5 bases. This CDR3 region has 14 residues. V dropped 0 bases and J dropped 4 bases, with 7 bases sitting between them. Germline V CDR1 and CDR2: MNHEY, SVGEGT. The CDR3 DNA sequence: TGTGCCAGCAGTTACTCCAGCGGATACAATGAGCAGTTCTTC. Translating gives CASSYSSGYNEQFF.

This clone appeared once. In DNA, the CDR3 is TGTGCCAGCAGCGAAGGGACAGGACAGCCCCAGCATTTT. Protein sequence: CASSEGTGQPQHF. The rearrangement uses TRBV5-6 and TRBJ1-5, with 8 bases lining up with TRBD1. With V trimmed by 4 bases and J by 7 bases, 4 bases remained unmatched. Germline V gives CDR1 SGHDT, CDR2 YYEEEE. This CDR3 spans 13 amino acids.

The rearrangement joins TRBV15 to TRBJ2-5, with D possibly being TRBD2 (7 bases). The germline CDR1 and CDR2 sequences are LNHNV and YYDKDF (reference sequence). The V and J ends lost 10 bases and 0 bases respectively, with 21 bases between them. There are 16 residues in the CDR3. CDR3 protein: CAIILTGGYYQETQYF. CDR3 sequence (DNA): TGTGCCATCATATTAACGGGGGGCTATTACCAAGAGACCCAGTACTTC.

The chain uses TRBV5-4 and TRBJ2-2, with D tentatively TRBD1 (7 bases). The germline V gene encodes CDR1 SGHNT and CDR2 YYREEE (reference sequence). V was shortened by 1 base and J by 5 bases, with 12 bases between the two germline ends. The CDR3 has 15 amino acids. The CDR3 spells CASSLSGGLTGELFF. The DNA for the CDR3 is TGTGCCAGCAGCTTGTCAGGGGGACTTACCGGGGAGCTGTTTTTT.

This clone came up once. The CDR3 DNA reads TGTGCCAGCAGTTCCGGGAGTCCCTACGAGCAGTACGTC. As protein: CASSSGSPYEQYV. The V and J genes are TRBV6-2 or TRBV6-3 and TRBJ2-7, with a possible D match to TRBD2 (6 bases). This CDR3 region has 13 residues. The V and J ends lost 4 bases and 2 bases respectively, with 9 bases between them. Germline values: CDR1 MNHEY, CDR2 SVGEGT.

The chain has TRBV28 and TRBJ2-5; TRBD2 agrees at 8 bases. From germline, CDR1 is MDHEN and CDR2 SYDVKM. V was pared by 2 bases and J by 4 bases, with 9 bases of the junction left unmatched. The CDR3 is 16 residues long. This chain's CDR3 is CASSLPRGAQGETQYF. The CDR3 DNA is TGTGCCAGCAGTTTACCGCGGGGGGCCCAGGGAGAGACCCAGTACTTC.

V usage is TRBV13 and J usage is TRBJ2-5; D remains unclear. CDR3 length: 12 amino acids. In germline, CDR1 is PRHDT, CDR2 FYEKMQ (reference sequence). The ends were cut back, 4 bases at V and 0 bases at J, with 3 bases in the middle. DNA for the CDR3: TGTGCCAGCAGCTCTAACCAAGAGACCCAGTACTTC. Encoded protein: CASSSNQETQYF.

The rearrangement uses TRBV6-5 and TRBJ1-1; 8 nucleotides agree with TRBD1. The CDR3 sequence is 15 residues long. CDR1 is MNHEY, CDR2 SVGAGI, per germline. Germline trimming cut 5 bases from V and 5 bases from J; bases unmatched to any gene: 10. The CDR3: CASSTDRAGRTEAFF. The CDR3 DNA reads TGTGCCAGCAGTACGGACAGGGCGGGACGGACTGAAGCTTTCTTT.

The rearrangement links TRBV30 to TRBJ2-1; a weak D match, TRBD2 (5 bases). The CDR3 loop spans 12 amino acids. Looked up from germline, CDR1 is GTSNPN and CDR2 is SVGIG (reference sequence). Trimming took 0 bases from V and 8 from J, leaving 8 bases between them. CDR3 region: CAWSVHGDEQFF. The CDR3 nucleotides read TGTGCCTGGAGTGTACACGGGGATGAGCAGTTCTTC.

The chain joins TRBV19 to TRBJ2-5; the D gene is possibly TRBD1 (6 bases). This CDR3 is 13 amino acids long. CDR1 is LNHDA and CDR2 is SQIVND in the germline V gene (reference sequence). Trimming took off 6 bases at V and 1 base at J, with 9 bases between the two ends. CDR3: CASSPGAQETQYF. The CDR3 bases are TGTGCCAGTAGCCCAGGGGCCCAAGAGACCCAGTACTTC. The full variable domain, in which reference TRBV19 and TRBJ2-5 provide the parts outside the CDR3, is DGGITQSPKYLFRKEGQNVTLSCEQNLNHDAMYWYRQDPGQGLRLIYYSQIVNDFQKGDIAEGYSVSREKKESFPLTVTSAQKNPTAFYLCASSPGAQETQYFGPGTRLLVL.

This chain uses TRBV5-6 with TRBJ2-1; no definite D call. The V end was cut by 0 bases, the J end by 5 bases, with 12 bases between. In germline, CDR1 is SGHDT, CDR2 YYEEEE. CDR3 length: 15 residues. CDR3: CASSLDSIPHNEQFF. The CDR3 DNA reads as TGTGCCAGCAGCTTGGACAGTATACCCCACAATGAGCAGTTCTTC.

This chain links TRBV6-5 with TRBJ2-3, with a possible D match to TRBD2 (7 bases). Germline V lookup: CDR1 MNHEY, CDR2 SVGAGI. The CDR3 runs 13 residues. Trimming shortened V by 9 bases and J by 7 bases, and 17 bases separated the two germline ends. DNA for the CDR3: TGTGCCAGTACCTCGGGGGGCATTTATACGCAGTATTTT. It is translated as CASTSGGIYTQYF.

CDR3 DNA sequence: TGTGCCAGCAGCTTTGGTAGCGGAGACTACAATGAGCAGTTCTTC. It specifies CASSFGSGDYNEQFF. This sequence joins TRBV7-3 and TRBJ2-1; D may be TRBD2 (6 bases). V lost 3 bases, J lost 3 bases, and 12 bases lay in between. The CDR3 is 15 amino acids. The germline CDR1 and CDR2 sequences are SGHTA and FQGTGA.

Regarding this clone: One junction end disagrees with the germline gene, perhaps due to a read error. V usage is TRBV14 and J usage is TRBJ1-1; 12 bases agree with TRBD1. This CDR3 contains 17 residues. The germline V gene has CDR1 SGHDN and CDR2 FVKESK. CDR3 nucleotide sequence: TGTGCCAGCAGCATTATCCGGGACAGGGGGCTGAAGACTGAAGCTTTCTTT. Translating gives CASSIIRDRGLKTEAFF.

This clone was seen a single time. The J gene is TRBJ2-3, the V gene TRBV6-5, with 10 bases lining up with TRBD1. CDR3 length: 15 residues. Looked up from germline, CDR1 is MNHEY and CDR2 is SVGAGI. J gave up 4 bases and V 5 bases, and 6 bases lay outside the gene matches. The CDR3 nucleotides read TGTGCCAGCAGTAACGATGACAGGGGGCCAGATACGCAGTATTTT. Amino acid sequence: CASSNDDRGPDTQYF.

The chain joins TRBV7-8 to TRBJ2-3; 8 nucleotides align to TRBD1. J gave up 4 bases and V 5 bases, and 2 bases lay outside the gene matches. The CDR3 totals 13 residues. The germline V gene encodes CDR1 SGHVS and CDR2 FQNEAQ. Here the CDR3 DNA reads TGTGCCAGCAGCCGACAGGGGCCAGATACGCAGTATTTT. Encoded protein: CASSRQGPDTQYF. The entire variable domain, with the rest obtained from reference TRBV7-8 and TRBJ2-3, is as follows: GAGVSQSPRYKVAKRGQDVALRCDPISGHVSLFWYQQALGQGPEFLTYFQNEAQLDKSGLPSDRFFAERPEGSVSTLKIQRTQQEDSAVYLCASSRQGPDTQYFGPGTRLTVL.

V gene TRBV5-4 combines with J gene TRBJ2-2, with 10 bases matching TRBD2. The CDR3 loop spans 15 amino acids. Germline V gene data show CDR1 as SGHNT and CDR2 as YYREEE (reference sequence). With V trimmed by 2 bases and J by 6 bases, 4 bases remained unmatched. CDR3 in DNA: TGTGCCAGCAGCTTCCTAGCGGGAGTGCCCGGGGAGCTGTTTTTT. Amino acid sequence: CASSFLAGVPGELFF.

The chain carries TRBV21-1 and TRBJ2-7; the table's D call, TRBD2, has no DNA check behind it. TRBV21-1 is annotated as a pseudogene. The CDR3 spans 15 residues. CDR3 amino acids: CASPGASGSSYEQYV. CDR3 nucleotides: TGTGCCAGCCCCGGGGCTAGCGGGAGCTCCTACGAGCAGTACGTC.

This clone showed up just a few times. This chain uses TRBV10-3 with TRBJ2-6; the match to TRBD1 covers 12 bases. The V gene end was trimmed by 7 bases and the J gene end by 0 bases; junction bases not matched to a gene: 7. The germline CDR1 and CDR2 sequences are ENHRY and SYGVKD. The CDR3 covers 18 residues. CDR3 DNA: TGTGCCATCAAGGGACAGGGGGCGCGGTCCTCTGGGGCCAACGTCCTGACTTTC. Translated: CAIKGQGARSSGANVLTF.

This clone was observed once. This chain uses TRBV9 with TRBJ2-5; D is ambiguous. The germline CDR1 and CDR2 sequences are SGDLS and YYNGEE. The CDR3 is made up of 15 amino acids. Between the trimmed V and J ends, which lost 6 bases and 3 bases, there was a span of 18 bases. Here the CDR3 DNA reads TGTGCCAGCACCACGTATGGCACTCGGGAAGAGACCCAGTACTTC. Its protein product is CASTTYGTREETQYF.

This chain uses TRBV3-1 (or the pseudogene TRBV3-2) with TRBJ2-3, with D maybe TRBD1 (7 bases). Trimming left V 4 bases short and J 3 bases short, with 17 bases between. The CDR3 contains 16 residues. Germline CDR1 LGHDT, CDR2 YNNKEL (reference sequence). The CDR3 reads CASSLPGGPRTDTQYF. The CDR3 bases are TGTGCCAGCAGCCTCCCAGGGGGGCCGCGTACAGATACGCAGTATTTT.

This chain connects TRBV7-2 to TRBJ1-5, with TRBD1 identical over 9 bases. The junction had 8 bases not matched to a gene; V was cut back by 4 bases and J by 7 bases. CDR1 SGHTA and CDR2 FQGNSA come from the germline V gene. The CDR3 loop spans 15 amino acids. CDR3 DNA sequence: TGTGCCAGCAGCTCTGGACAGGGGACCCCCCAGCCCCAGCATTTT. Its protein product is CASSSGQGTPQPQHF.

V gene TRBV19 combines with J gene TRBJ1-3, with D unclear. Trimming stripped 1 base from V and 3 bases from J, with 4 bases between. The CDR3 is 13 amino acids. From germline, CDR1 is LNHDA and CDR2 SQIVND (reference sequence). CDR3 protein: CASSIAVGNTIYF. The CDR3 DNA reads as TGTGCCAGTAGTATAGCGGTTGGAAACACCATATATTTT.

V usage is TRBV5-1 and J usage is TRBJ2-4; D gene ambiguous. Germline V gene data show CDR1 as SGHRS and CDR2 as YFSETQ. This CDR3 has 16 residues. Between the trimmed V and J ends, which lost 4 bases and 0 bases, there was a span of 14 bases. The CDR3 loop is CASSRSDSLAKNIQYF. The CDR3 DNA reads as TGCGCCAGCAGCCGATCAGATTCGTTAGCCAAAAACATTCAGTACTTC.

The V call is TRBV4-3, the J call TRBJ2-3; D remains unclear. The V end lost 1 base, the J end lost 2 bases, and 13 bases lay between the germline ends. The CDR3 spans 16 residues. Germline CDR1 LGHNA, CDR2 YSLEER. The CDR3 DNA reads TGCGCCAGCAGCCAAGCGACACGACACTTCACAGATACGCAGTATTTT. Protein product: CASSQATRHFTDTQYF.